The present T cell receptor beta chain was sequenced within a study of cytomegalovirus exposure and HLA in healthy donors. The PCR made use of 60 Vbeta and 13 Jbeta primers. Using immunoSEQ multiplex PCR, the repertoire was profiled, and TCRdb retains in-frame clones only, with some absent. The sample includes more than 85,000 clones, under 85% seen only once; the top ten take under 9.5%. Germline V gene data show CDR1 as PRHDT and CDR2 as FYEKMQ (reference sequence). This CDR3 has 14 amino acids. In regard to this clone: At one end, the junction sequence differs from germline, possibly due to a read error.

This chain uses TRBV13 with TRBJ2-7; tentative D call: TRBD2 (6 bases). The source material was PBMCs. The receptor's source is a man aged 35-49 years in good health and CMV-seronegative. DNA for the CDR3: TGTGCCAGCAGCTTAGGTCCTCCCGGCGGGGACCTTGTATTC. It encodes CASSLGPPGGDLVF. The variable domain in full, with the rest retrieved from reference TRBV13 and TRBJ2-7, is AAGVIQSPRHLIKEKRETATLKCYPIPRHDTVYWYQQGPGQDPQFLISFYEKMQSDKGSIPDRFSAQQFSDYHSELNMSSLELGDSALYFCASSLGPPGGDLVFGPGTRLTVT.